This TCR beta chain was retrieved from a study of CD8+CD57+ T cells in acquired aplastic anemia. Across the whole study: Each DNA sample taken from sorted CD4+ and CD8+ cells came to approximately 3 ug on average. There were 11 million or so reads, on average, for CD4+ cells from healthy donors.

Genomic DNA served as template for TCR beta VDJ and CDR3 profiling. Each CDR3 protein gets one entry after TCRdb re-called the reads with MiXCR. The table lists some 190,000 distinct CDR3 sequences, just over 45% of them singletons. Study observations and caveats: Patients shared 25 to 35 CD8+ CDR3 sequences with controls. Patient and control CD8+ Simpson's diversity was not significantly different.

The J segment lost 3 bases and the V segment lost 4 bases, leaving 3 bases of the junction unmatched. The CDR3 is made up of 15 amino acids. The germline gives CDR1 SGDLS, CDR2 YYNGEE. This clonotype was seen many times. Its specificity is unknown. The V call is TRBV9, the J call TRBJ2-7; TRBD2 matches 14 bases. The sequencing sample was made of sorted CD4+, CD8+, or CD8+CD57+ T cells (not recorded which) from PBMCs. The receptor's source is a human donor in good health. Here the CDR3 reads CASSTGTSGSYEQYF. The CDR3 DNA reads as TGTGCCAGCAGCACAGGGACTAGCGGGAGCTACGAGCAGTACTTC. Full variable domain (missing parts from reference TRBV9 and TRBJ2-7): DSGVTQTPKHLITATGQRVTLRCSPRSGDLSVYWYQQSLDQGLQFLIQYYNGEERAKGNILERFSAQQFPDLHSELNLSSLELGDSALYFCASSTGTSGSYEQYFGPGTRLTVT.